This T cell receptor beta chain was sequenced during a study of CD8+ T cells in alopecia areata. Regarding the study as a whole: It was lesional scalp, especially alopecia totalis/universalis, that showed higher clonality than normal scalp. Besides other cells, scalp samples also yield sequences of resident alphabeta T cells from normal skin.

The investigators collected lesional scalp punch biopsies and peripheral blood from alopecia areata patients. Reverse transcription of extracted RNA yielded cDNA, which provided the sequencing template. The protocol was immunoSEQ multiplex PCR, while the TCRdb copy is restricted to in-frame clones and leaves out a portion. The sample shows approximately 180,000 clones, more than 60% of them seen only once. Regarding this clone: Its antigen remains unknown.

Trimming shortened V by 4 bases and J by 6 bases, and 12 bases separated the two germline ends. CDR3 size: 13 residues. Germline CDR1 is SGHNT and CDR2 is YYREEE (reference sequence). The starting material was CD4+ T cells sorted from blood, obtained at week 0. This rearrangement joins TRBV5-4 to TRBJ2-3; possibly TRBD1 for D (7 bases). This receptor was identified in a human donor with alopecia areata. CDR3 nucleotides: TGTGCCAGCAGCCAGGGGGGCTCTGATACGCAGTATTTT. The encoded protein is CASSQGGSDTQYF. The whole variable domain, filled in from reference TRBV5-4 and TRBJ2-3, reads ETGVTQSPTHLIKTRGQQVTLRCSSQSGHNTVSWYQQALGQGPQFIFQYYREEENGRGNFPPRFSGLQFPNYSSELNVNALELDDSALYLCASSQGGSDTQYFGPGTRLTVL.